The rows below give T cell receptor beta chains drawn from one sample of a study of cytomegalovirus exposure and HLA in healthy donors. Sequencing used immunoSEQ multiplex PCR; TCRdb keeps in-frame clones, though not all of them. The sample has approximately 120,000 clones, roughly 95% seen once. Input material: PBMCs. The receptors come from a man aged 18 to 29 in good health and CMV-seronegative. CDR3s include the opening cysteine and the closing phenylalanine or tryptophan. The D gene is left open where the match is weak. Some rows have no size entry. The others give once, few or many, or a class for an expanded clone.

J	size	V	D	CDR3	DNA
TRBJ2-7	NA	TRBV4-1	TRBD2	CASSQGLAATYEQYF	TGCGCCAGCAGCCAGGGACTAGCGGCCACCTACGAGCAGTACTTC
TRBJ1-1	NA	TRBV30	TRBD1	CAWSVTGGTEAFF	TGTGCCTGGAGTGTTACAGGGGGCACTGAAGCTTTCTTT
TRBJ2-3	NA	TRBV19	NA	CASSMMGSDTQYF	TGTGCCAGTAGTATGATGGGCTCAGATACGCAGTATTTT
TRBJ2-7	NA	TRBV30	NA	CAGARGAIYEQYF	TGTGCCGGCGCCCGGGGGGCGATTTACGAGCAGTACTTC
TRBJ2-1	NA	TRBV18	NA	CASSPLQGSYNEQFF	TGTGCCAGCTCACCTCTACAGGGCTCCTACAATGAGCAGTTCTTC
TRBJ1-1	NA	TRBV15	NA	CATRGGNTEAFF	TGTGCCACCAGGGGGGGGAACACTGAAGCTTTCTTT
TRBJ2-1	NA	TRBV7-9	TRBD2	CASSPTGGRAYDEQFF	TGTGCCAGCAGCCCGACTGGCGGGAGGGCCTATGATGAGCAGTTCTTC
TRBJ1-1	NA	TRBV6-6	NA	CASNYPAGTSTEAFF	TGTGCCAGCAACTACCCGGCGGGGACCTCCACTGAAGCTTTCTTT
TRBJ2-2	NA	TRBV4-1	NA	CASSWGGHTGELFF	TGCGCCAGCAGCTGGGGGGGGCACACCGGGGAGCTGTTTTTT
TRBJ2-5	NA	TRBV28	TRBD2	CASSLRTSGYQETQYF	TGTGCCAGCAGTTTAAGGACTAGCGGGTACCAAGAGACCCAGTACTTC
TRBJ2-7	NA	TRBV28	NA	CASSFSRYYEQYF	TGTGCCAGCAGTTTTTCCAGGTACTACGAGCAGTACTTC
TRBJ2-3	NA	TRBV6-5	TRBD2	CASSRGLTDTQYF	TGTGCCAGCAGTCGGGGACTAACAGATACGCAGTATTTT
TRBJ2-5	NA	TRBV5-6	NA	CASSLGTVGETQYF	TGTGCCAGCAGCTTGGGGACAGTTGGAGAGACCCAGTACTTC
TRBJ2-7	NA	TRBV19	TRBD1	CASSFNPGQGGTGQYF	TGTGCCAGTAGTTTCAACCCGGGACAGGGGGGAACTGGGCAGTACTTC
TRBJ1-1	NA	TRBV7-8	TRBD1	CASSFRQGGTEAFF	TGTGCCAGCAGCTTCAGGCAGGGGGGCACTGAAGCTTTCTTT
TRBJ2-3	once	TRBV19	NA	CASSDTRDFTDTQYF	TGTGCCAGTAGTGACACTCGGGACTTTACAGATACGCAGTATTTT
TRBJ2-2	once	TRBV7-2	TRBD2	CASSLVASGRGELFF	TGTGCCAGCAGCTTAGTGGCTAGCGGGAGGGGGGAGCTGTTTTTT
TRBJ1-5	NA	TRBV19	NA	CASSIGPSNQPQHF	TGTGCCAGTAGTATAGGGCCGAGCAATCAGCCCCAGCATTTT
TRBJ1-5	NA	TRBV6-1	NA	CASSESLAGLYSNQPQHF	TGTGCCAGCAGTGAAAGTCTGGCAGGGCTGTATAGCAATCAGCCCCAGCATTTT
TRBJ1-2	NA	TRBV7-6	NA	CASSPLEDSYGYTF	TGTGCCAGCAGCCCCCTGGAGGATAGCTATGGCTACACCTTC
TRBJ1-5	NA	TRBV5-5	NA	CASSLTGPNQPQHF	TGTGCCAGCAGCTTGACAGGGCCCAATCAGCCCCAGCATTTT
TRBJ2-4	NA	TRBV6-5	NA	CASRGLAKNIQYF	TGTGCCAGCAGGGGACTAGCCAAAAACATTCAGTACTTC
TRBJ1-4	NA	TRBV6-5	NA	CASSFGTTGLLEKLFF	TGTGCCAGCAGTTTCGGGACCACGGGACTTCTCGAAAAACTGTTTTTT
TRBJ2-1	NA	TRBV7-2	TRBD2	CASSLGLAGAIEQFF	TGTGCCAGCAGCTTAGGGCTAGCGGGAGCCATTGAGCAGTTCTTC